The next 18 T cell receptor beta chains were all read from a single sample in a study of shared clonotypes between healthy human individuals. Repertoires were generated with immunoSEQ multiplex PCR, while TCRdb's copy carries only in-frame clones and drops some. The top ten hold 0.3% to 0.45% of the sample, which has 2 million to 2.5 million clones, about 90% seen once. Sequencing used naive CD4+ T cells from PBMCs. The subset denotes: CD45RA+ positively selected. These receptor sequences come from a man between 18 and 35 years old in good health. Some clones in this sample may be carry-over from other donors' samples.

J is TRBJ2-7 and V is TRBV27; 7 nucleotides line up with TRBD1. CDR1 and CDR2 (germline): MNHEY, SMNVEV (reference sequence). There are 17 residues in the CDR3. J lost 3 bases, V lost 5 bases, and 16 bases had no gene match. The CDR3 region is CASSPVRLRGSSYEQYF. CDR3 coding DNA: TGTGCCAGCAGTCCGGTACGTCTCAGGGGGTCGAGCTACGAGCAGTACTTC.

The rearrangement links TRBV7-9 to TRBJ2-5, with D perhaps matching TRBD1 (6 bases). This CDR3 has 14 amino acids. V shed 5 bases and J shed 1 base, with 11 bases lying between them. CDR1 is SEHNR and CDR2 is FQNEAQ in the germline V gene (reference sequence). The CDR3 region has the DNA TGTGCCAGCAGCCTAGGACAGTTCCAAGAGACCCAGTACTTC. It yields the protein CASSLGQFQETQYF.

CDR3 loop: CASQGSGRTKRSYEQYF. In DNA, the CDR3 is TGTGCCAGCCAGGGCAGCGGGAGGACCAAGAGGTCCTACGAGCAGTACTTC. The chain is built from TRBV28 and TRBJ2-7, with 9 bases lining up with TRBD2. Trimming cost V 8 bases and J 1 base; bases outside gene matches: 15. The CDR3 has 17 amino acids. Germline lookup yields CDR1 MDHEN and CDR2 SYDVKM.

The gene calls are TRBV7-2 and TRBJ1-5; possible D gene TRBD1, 5 bases. The CDR3 has 17 residues. Germline V gene lookup returns CDR1 SGHTA and CDR2 FQGNSA. With 2 bases removed from V and 2 bases from J, the gap between germline ends came to 16 bases. This CDR3 is CASSLFWGTGGNQPQHF. In DNA form, the CDR3 reads TGTGCCAGCAGCTTATTTTGGGGGACCGGTGGCAATCAGCCCCAGCATTTT.

The CDR3 sequence: CASSRTAASTDTQYF. The CDR3 DNA follows: TGCGCCAGCAGCCGAACCGCGGCTAGCACAGATACGCAGTATTTT. This rearrangement joins TRBV4-1 to TRBJ2-3; D is undetermined. V was trimmed by 4 bases and J by 0 bases, leaving 11 bases between them. The germline V gene encodes CDR1 MGHRA and CDR2 YSYEKL. There are 15 residues in the CDR3.

This chain links TRBV30 with TRBJ2-1; TRBD2 matches at 11 bases. Germline CDR1 and CDR2: GTSNPN and SVGIG (reference sequence). This CDR3 is built from 14 residues. J was trimmed by 10 bases and V by 2 bases; bases with no gene match: 7. DNA for the CDR3: TGTGCCTGGAGTTCCCTAGCGGGAGGAAAGGAGCAGTTCTTC. This encodes CAWSSLAGGKEQFF.

V gene TRBV28 combines with J gene TRBJ2-3, with a possible D match to TRBD2 (5 bases). Per germline, CDR1 MDHEN and CDR2 SYDVKM. The V end was cut by 6 bases, the J end by 3 bases, with 13 bases between. This CDR3 has 14 residues. The CDR3 DNA reads TGTGCCAGCAGCAAAGGGAGCGCAACAGATACGCAGTATTTT. It yields the protein CASSKGSATDTQYF.

This chain joins TRBV11-2 and TRBJ2-3; D gene ambiguous. The CDR3 is made up of 15 amino acids. Per germline, CDR1 SGHAT and CDR2 FQNNGV. Trimming pared 2 bases from V and 2 bases from J, leaving 11 bases between. The CDR3 DNA is TGTGCCAGCAGCTTAAGGCCACTACTCACAGATACGCAGTATTTT. Its protein product is CASSLRPLLTDTQYF.

This sequence joins TRBV5-1 and TRBJ1-2; the match to TRBD1 covers 8 bases. Looked up from germline, CDR1 is SGHRS and CDR2 is YFSETQ. Trimming cost V 2 bases and J 8 bases; bases outside gene matches: 8. CDR3 length equals 14 residues. CDR3 nucleotide sequence: TGCGCCAGCAGCTTAGGACAGGGAAAAGGAGGCTACACCTTC. Protein product: CASSLGQGKGGYTF.

The chain recombines TRBV21-1 with TRBJ1-5. TRBV21-1 is classified as a pseudogene. This CDR3 comprises 11 residues. CDR3 amino acids: CASSKEKPQHF. The CDR3 DNA reads as TGTGCCAGCAGCAAAGAAAAGCCCCAGCATTTT.

As for this clone: Different DNA sequences within this sample yield the same CDR3. The V gene is TRBV28, the J gene TRBJ2-3, with TRBD2 identical over 11 bases. The length of the CDR3 is 15 residues. Germline trimming cut 5 bases from V and 4 bases from J; bases unmatched to any gene: 5. CDR1 is MDHEN and CDR2 is SYDVKM in the germline V gene. As DNA, the CDR3 is TGTGCCAGCAGTCTAGCGGGGGGAGTCGCAGATACGCAGTATTTT. Translating gives CASSLAGGVADTQYF.

This sequence joins TRBV5-6 and TRBJ1-5; D not resolved. Trimming removed 4 bases at V and 3 bases at J, with 8 bases between. The V gene's germline CDR1 is SGHDT and CDR2 YYEEEE. CDR3 length equals 13 residues. The DNA for the CDR3 is TGTGCCAGCAGCCCACGACCCAATCAGCCCCAGCATTTT. Translated: CASSPRPNQPQHF.

CDR3 region: CASSAYGTEPYGYTF. CDR3 DNA sequence: TGTGCCAGCAGTGCCTACGGGACGGAACCCTATGGCTACACCTTC. The chain employs TRBV6-1 and TRBJ1-2, with D perhaps TRBD1 (5 bases). Germline assignment: CDR1 MNHNS and CDR2 SASEGT. There are 15 residues in the CDR3. V gave up 4 bases and J gave up 4 bases, with 16 bases separating them.

The chain recombines TRBV5-1 with TRBJ2-1, with 7 bases aligning to TRBD1. CDR1 SGHRS and CDR2 YFSETQ come from the germline V gene. The ends lost 4 bases at V and 0 bases at J; junction bases unmatched: 4. The CDR3 sequence is 15 residues long. CDR3 residues: CASSKGQSSYNEQFF. The CDR3 DNA reads TGCGCCAGCAGCAAGGGACAGAGCTCCTACAATGAGCAGTTCTTC.

Worth noting for this clone: Other DNA sequences in this sample translate to the same CDR3. This chain uses TRBV7-3 with TRBJ2-2; no clear D gene. V lost 4 bases, J lost 0 bases, and 0 bases lay in between. The CDR3 covers 12 residues. The V gene's germline CDR1 is SGHTA and CDR2 FQGTGA. The CDR3 sequence is CASSSNTGELFF. The CDR3 nucleotides are TGTGCCAGCAGCTCGAACACCGGGGAGCTGTTTTTT.

V gene TRBV10-3 combines with J gene TRBJ2-3; D not certain. The CDR3 length is 15 residues. Looked up from germline, CDR1 is ENHRY and CDR2 is SYGVKD. V was pared by 1 base and J by 0 bases, with 8 bases between. CDR3 coding DNA: TGTGCCATCAGTGAGTTTTTAACGAGCACAGATACGCAGTATTTT. It encodes CAISEFLTSTDTQYF.

The genes are TRBV28 and TRBJ1-4, with a tentative D call TRBD1 (6 bases). CDR1 and CDR2 from the germline V gene are MDHEN and SYDVKM. There are 11 residues in the CDR3. V lost 6 bases, J lost 13 bases, and 12 bases lay in between. CDR3 bases: TGTGCCAGCAGATCCCGACAGGTACTGTTTTTT. Amino acids: CASRSRQVLFF.

The genes are TRBV5-1 and TRBJ2-1; 12 bases are a match to TRBD2. The CDR3 loop spans 17 amino acids. V was clipped by 5 bases and J by 8 bases; unmatched bases: 14. Germline-derived CDR1 and CDR2 are SGHRS and YFSETQ. The CDR3: CASRFMTSGRSTDEQFF. CDR3 DNA: TGCGCCAGCAGATTTATGACTAGCGGGAGATCTACGGATGAGCAGTTCTTC.